A selection of T cell receptor beta chains follows, all from one sample in a study of T cells after yellow fever vaccination. Each CDR3 protein is one row after TCRdb ran MiXCR on the 5' RACE reads. Among 300,000 or so distinct CDR3 sequences listed, 8.7% were seen once. The input for sequencing was CD4+ T cells sorted from PBMCs, taken 5 days after the yellow fever booster vaccination. These receptors were collected from a man aged 18 to 30 who received the YFV17D yellow fever vaccine. The CDR3 runs from the conserved cysteine through the conserved F or W. The order of the fields is J gene, V gene, D gene, CDR3 protein. A D gene is named only where the DNA matches it firmly.

>TRBJ2-5|TRBV5-1|TRBD2
CASSSGGRTQYF
>TRBJ2-7|TRBV5-1|TRBD2
CASSLEAGGGEQYF
>TRBJ1-1|TRBV29-1|.
CSAQSLRRGASNTEAFF
>TRBJ2-3|TRBV27|TRBD1
CASSLFLTGGTDTQYF
>TRBJ2-5|TRBV18|.
CASSPQLGGGETQYF
>TRBJ1-1|TRBV6-5|.
CASSYSFGTSNTEAFF
>TRBJ2-2|TRBV4-2|TRBD2
CASSLFGGARGTGELFF
>TRBJ2-2|TRBV7-3|.
CASSPRPEPGELFF
>TRBJ1-6|TRBV6-5|TRBD1
CASSYLTGGRSPLHF
>TRBJ2-2|TRBV20-1|TRBD2
CSATIGTSDTGELFF
>TRBJ1-4|TRBV4-1|TRBD1
CASSLRDRGKRANEKLFF
>TRBJ1-6|TRBV11-2|.
CASRGLKGDNSPLHF
>TRBJ2-5|TRBV18|.
CASSPSQETQYF
>TRBJ1-4|TRBV4-3|TRBD1
CASSQDLSRGREKLFF
>TRBJ1-5|TRBV5-1|.
CASSLAGVGNQPQHF
>TRBJ1-1|TRBV6-1|.
CATHRDTNSYTEAFF
>TRBJ2-1|TRBV29-1|TRBD1
CSVDTGQAISYNEQFF
>TRBJ2-5|TRBV9|TRBD2
CASSVGSGGVETQYF
>TRBJ2-5|TRBV3-1|.
CASSHGHIQETQYF
>TRBJ2-2|TRBV2|TRBD1
CASKFDRATGELFF
>TRBJ1-5|TRBV18|TRBD1
CASSPLIGGHQPQHF
>TRBJ2-4|TRBV28|.
CASSLDMRLAKNIQYF
>TRBJ1-1|TRBV7-2|.
CASSFWLGAIAFF
>TRBJ1-2|TRBV24-1|TRBD1
CATLGDNTGANYGYTF
>TRBJ1-6|TRBV12-3/TRBV12-4|.
CASSLIPQGGSPLHF
>TRBJ1-2|TRBV6-5|TRBD1
CASSEYDRGGYTF
>TRBJ1-1|TRBV29-1|TRBD1
CSVATGGTEAFF
>TRBJ2-7|TRBV20-1|TRBD1
CSAWDRGAYEQYF
>TRBJ2-7|TRBV6-2/TRBV6-3|TRBD1
CASGQGAGEQYF
>TRBJ2-5|TRBV6-2/TRBV6-3|TRBD2
CASSSIGRDRETQYF
>TRBJ2-3|TRBV7-2|.
CASSTNRVTSTDTQYF
>TRBJ2-1|TRBV20-1|TRBD2
CSASRLAGASYNEQFF
>TRBJ2-6|TRBV10-3|.
CATHEGTGANVLTF
>TRBJ2-3|TRBV2|.
CASSEAGYPQYF
>TRBJ1-2|TRBV20-1|TRBD1
CSARTGTGNGYTF
>TRBJ2-7|TRBV18|.
CASSPSSYEQYF